The rows below give T cell receptor beta chains drawn from one sample of a study of blood T cell repertoires in COVID-19. Only in-frame clones appear in the TCRdb table, and some are missing; sequencing was by immunoSEQ multiplex PCR. This sample has over 250,000 clones, with around 84% found just once. Material for sequencing was PBMCs or T cells enriched from blood (not recorded which). These receptors were taken from a man in his forties who had been exposed to COVID-19. The CDR3 runs from the conserved cysteine through the conserved F or W. Fields, in order: clone size, J gene, V gene, D gene, CDR3 DNA, CDR3 protein. A D gene is named only where the DNA matches it firmly. Size is stated for part of the rows, as once, few or many counts, or as a class when the clone is expanded.

clone_size: NA
j_call: TRBJ2-3
v_call: TRBV3-1/TRBV3-2
d_call: TRBD2
cdr3_nt: TGTGCCAGCGAAGCGGGACTGGGGTACACAGATACGCAGTATTTT
cdr3_aa: CASEAGLGYTDTQYF

clone_size: NA
j_call: TRBJ2-7
v_call: TRBV5-1
d_call: TRBD2
cdr3_nt: TGCGCCAGCAGCCGAGGACTAGCGGCTCAAGAGCAGTACTTC
cdr3_aa: CASSRGLAAQEQYF

clone_size: NA
j_call: TRBJ1-1
v_call: TRBV10-3
d_call: NA
cdr3_nt: TGTGCCATCACAGAAAAACAGGAGAACACTGAAGCTTTCTTT
cdr3_aa: CAITEKQENTEAFF

clone_size: NA
j_call: TRBJ2-1
v_call: TRBV11-2
d_call: TRBD2
cdr3_nt: TGTGCCAGCAGTAGACTAGCGAACTCCTACAATGAGCAGTTCTTC
cdr3_aa: CASSRLANSYNEQFF

clone_size: NA
j_call: TRBJ1-1
v_call: TRBV12-3/TRBV12-4
d_call: NA
cdr3_nt: TGTGCCAGCAGTTTAAAAGAGAAAGCTTTCTTT
cdr3_aa: CASSLKEKAFF

clone_size: NA
j_call: TRBJ1-6
v_call: TRBV5-1
d_call: NA
cdr3_nt: TGCGCCAGCAGCTTGGTCGGTCAGGGGCTGAGTTCACCCCTCCACTTT
cdr3_aa: CASSLVGQGLSSPLHF

clone_size: NA
j_call: TRBJ1-6
v_call: TRBV18
d_call: NA
cdr3_nt: TGTGCCAGCTCACCGTTCAGGGAATCACCCCTCCACTTT
cdr3_aa: CASSPFRESPLHF

clone_size: NA
j_call: TRBJ2-1
v_call: TRBV19
d_call: TRBD2
cdr3_nt: TGTGCCAGTAGTAGCGGGAGGGTATACAATGAGCAGTTCTTC
cdr3_aa: CASSSGRVYNEQFF

clone_size: NA
j_call: TRBJ1-1
v_call: TRBV9
d_call: NA
cdr3_nt: TGTGCCAGCAGCGTAGAGGCAGGGAAGGGGTTTGAAGCTTTCTTT
cdr3_aa: CASSVEAGKGFEAFF

clone_size: NA
j_call: TRBJ2-5
v_call: TRBV2
d_call: TRBD1
cdr3_nt: TGTGCCAGCAGTGAACCCCGGTACAGGGGGGCACAAGAGACCCAGTACTTC
cdr3_aa: CASSEPRYRGAQETQYF

clone_size: NA
j_call: TRBJ2-7
v_call: TRBV6-5
d_call: NA
cdr3_nt: TGTGCCAGCATGCGGGACCCTCTCTACGAGCAGTACTTC
cdr3_aa: CASMRDPLYEQYF

clone_size: NA
j_call: TRBJ1-2
v_call: TRBV7-8
d_call: NA
cdr3_nt: TGTGCCAGCAGCTTAGGTTGGCAGGGGAGAAACTACACCTTC
cdr3_aa: CASSLGWQGRNYTF

clone_size: NA
j_call: TRBJ2-5
v_call: TRBV9
d_call: TRBD1
cdr3_nt: TGTGCCAGCAGCGCCAGGGGGGAGACCCAGTACTTC
cdr3_aa: CASSARGETQYF

clone_size: NA
j_call: TRBJ2-5
v_call: TRBV30
d_call: NA
cdr3_nt: TGTGCCTGGAGTGGTCAGGTGGCTGAGACCCAGTACTTC
cdr3_aa: CAWSGQVAETQYF

clone_size: once
j_call: TRBJ1-1
v_call: TRBV6-5
d_call: NA
cdr3_nt: TGTGCCAGGGAGGAAAGTGTGAACACTGAAGCTTTCTTT
cdr3_aa: CAREESVNTEAFF

clone_size: NA
j_call: TRBJ2-1
v_call: TRBV2
d_call: TRBD2
cdr3_nt: TGTGCCAGAACTAGCGGGAGTTGGGATGAGCAGTTCTTC
cdr3_aa: CARTSGSWDEQFF

clone_size: few
j_call: TRBJ2-2
v_call: TRBV15
d_call: TRBD2
cdr3_nt: TGTGCCACCAGCAGAGATCTGCGGCTAGCGGGTCTAACGGTCCACGGGGAGCTGTTTTTT
cdr3_aa: CATSRDLRLAGLTVHGELFF

clone_size: NA
j_call: TRBJ2-4
v_call: TRBV11-2
d_call: NA
cdr3_nt: TGTGCCAGCAGCCCGTCAGGGGTGCTGAACATTCAGTACTTC
cdr3_aa: CASSPSGVLNIQYF

clone_size: NA
j_call: TRBJ2-2
v_call: TRBV5-4
d_call: TRBD2
cdr3_nt: TGTGCCAGCAGCTCTCTAGCGGAGAGGAACACCGGGGAGCTGTTTTTT
cdr3_aa: CASSSLAERNTGELFF

clone_size: once
j_call: TRBJ1-5
v_call: TRBV7-9
d_call: NA
cdr3_nt: TGTGCCAGCAGCTTACAGGGGACGAGCGGTTTTCAGCCCCAGCATTTT
cdr3_aa: CASSLQGTSGFQPQHF

clone_size: NA
j_call: TRBJ1-4
v_call: TRBV5-8
d_call: NA
cdr3_nt: TGTGCCAGCAGCAATTGGGAGGGTAGCGAAAAACTGTTTTTT
cdr3_aa: CASSNWEGSEKLFF

clone_size: once
j_call: TRBJ1-2
v_call: TRBV24-1
d_call: TRBD1
cdr3_nt: TGTGCCACGAATACCCCCGGACAGGGGGCGATGTATGGCTACACCTTC
cdr3_aa: CATNTPGQGAMYGYTF

clone_size: NA
j_call: TRBJ2-7
v_call: TRBV7-6
d_call: NA
cdr3_nt: TGTGCCAGCAGCTTAGAGGGGGGGAACTCCTACGAGCAGTACTTC
cdr3_aa: CASSLEGGNSYEQYF

clone_size: NA
j_call: TRBJ1-2
v_call: TRBV14
d_call: NA
cdr3_nt: TGTGCCAGCAGAGACGAACTATCCTCCCACGGCTACACCTTC
cdr3_aa: CASRDELSSHGYTF

clone_size: NA
j_call: TRBJ2-7
v_call: TRBV27
d_call: NA
cdr3_nt: TGTGCCAGCAGAAGCCAAGGGGCTAGCTACGAGCAGTACTTC
cdr3_aa: CASRSQGASYEQYF

clone_size: NA
j_call: TRBJ2-5
v_call: TRBV29-1
d_call: NA
cdr3_nt: TGCAGCGTCTCTTTGGGAGTGGGGGAGACCCAGTACTTC
cdr3_aa: CSVSLGVGETQYF

clone_size: NA
j_call: TRBJ2-7
v_call: TRBV28
d_call: TRBD2
cdr3_nt: TGTGCCAGCAGCTCAAGCGGGAGAGGAGCTTACGAGCAGTACTTC
cdr3_aa: CASSSSGRGAYEQYF

clone_size: once
j_call: TRBJ2-7
v_call: TRBV4-1
d_call: TRBD2
cdr3_nt: TGCGCCAGCAGCCAAGATCACGCGGGGGTGATGGAGGGCTACGAGCAGTACTTC
cdr3_aa: CASSQDHAGVMEGYEQYF

clone_size: NA
j_call: TRBJ2-7
v_call: TRBV5-5
d_call: NA
cdr3_nt: TGTGCCAGCAGCTTGATTTCCTTTCAGCAGTACTTC
cdr3_aa: CASSLISFQQYF

clone_size: NA
j_call: TRBJ2-1
v_call: TRBV4-1
d_call: TRBD1
cdr3_nt: TGCGCCAGCAGGAGAACAGGGGGTGAGCAGTTCTTC
cdr3_aa: CASRRTGGEQFF

clone_size: once
j_call: TRBJ2-1
v_call: TRBV19
d_call: NA
cdr3_nt: TGTGCCAGTATAGGGGGACCTATGGGGCACAATGAGCAGTTCTTC
cdr3_aa: CASIGGPMGHNEQFF

clone_size: once
j_call: TRBJ1-1
v_call: TRBV5-5
d_call: NA
cdr3_nt: TGTGCCAGCAGTATTAGCTTCTCTGAAGCTTTCTTT
cdr3_aa: CASSISFSEAFF

clone_size: NA
j_call: TRBJ1-2
v_call: TRBV28
d_call: TRBD1
cdr3_nt: TGTGCCAGCAGACCGGACAGGGCGACAGCTAACTATGGCTACACCTTC
cdr3_aa: CASRPDRATANYGYTF

clone_size: NA
j_call: TRBJ1-1
v_call: TRBV11-2
d_call: NA
cdr3_nt: TGTGCCAGCAGCTTTGCGGAGGGGCGCAGCACTGAAGCTTTCTTT
cdr3_aa: CASSFAEGRSTEAFF

clone_size: NA
j_call: TRBJ2-2
v_call: TRBV7-3
d_call: TRBD1
cdr3_nt: TGTGCCAGCAGCCCGGGACAGGGGGCTGTCGGGGAGCTGTTTTTT
cdr3_aa: CASSPGQGAVGELFF

clone_size: once
j_call: TRBJ1-1
v_call: TRBV5-1
d_call: NA
cdr3_nt: TGCGCCAGCAGCTTGTCCCGCGGCTCTGAAGCTTTCTTT
cdr3_aa: CASSLSRGSEAFF

clone_size: NA
j_call: TRBJ2-2
v_call: TRBV19
d_call: NA
cdr3_nt: TGTGCCAGTAGTATAGGGCAGTTAATGGGGGAGCTGTTTTTT
cdr3_aa: CASSIGQLMGELFF

clone_size: few
j_call: TRBJ1-2
v_call: TRBV2
d_call: NA
cdr3_nt: TGTGCCAGCAGTGAGCCTAGTGGCTACACCTTC
cdr3_aa: CASSEPSGYTF

clone_size: NA
j_call: TRBJ2-5
v_call: TRBV7-9
d_call: NA
cdr3_nt: TGTGCCAGCAGCTTAGCAGCGTACCAAGAGACCCAGTACTTC
cdr3_aa: CASSLAAYQETQYF

clone_size: NA
j_call: TRBJ1-2
v_call: TRBV4-1
d_call: NA
cdr3_nt: TGCGCCAGCAGCCAAGATGAGGAACGCTATGGCTACACCTTC
cdr3_aa: CASSQDEERYGYTF

clone_size: few
j_call: TRBJ2-7
v_call: TRBV28
d_call: TRBD1
cdr3_nt: TGTGCCAGCAGTTTACAGGGGGAATCCTACGAGCAGTACTTC
cdr3_aa: CASSLQGESYEQYF

clone_size: NA
j_call: TRBJ1-3
v_call: TRBV6-5
d_call: NA
cdr3_nt: TGTGCCAGCAGTTCCGGGACAACAAGCTCTGGAAACACCATATATTTT
cdr3_aa: CASSSGTTSSGNTIYF

clone_size: few
j_call: TRBJ2-1
v_call: TRBV3-1/TRBV3-2
d_call: TRBD2
cdr3_nt: TGTGCCAGCAGCCCACTAGCGGGAGGGCGGAATGAGCAGTTCTTC
cdr3_aa: CASSPLAGGRNEQFF

clone_size: NA
j_call: TRBJ1-2
v_call: TRBV6-5
d_call: NA
cdr3_nt: TGTGCCAGCAGTTACGCTTTTCCGGGGTCCTTAGAGGGCTACACCTTC
cdr3_aa: CASSYAFPGSLEGYTF

clone_size: NA
j_call: TRBJ2-7
v_call: TRBV12-3/TRBV12-4
d_call: TRBD1
cdr3_nt: TGTGCCAGCAGTCGGACAGGTTCCTACGAGCAGTACTTC
cdr3_aa: CASSRTGSYEQYF

clone_size: NA
j_call: TRBJ1-6
v_call: TRBV9
d_call: NA
cdr3_nt: TGTGCCAGCAGCGCCAAGCCATTCTCACCCCTCCACTTT
cdr3_aa: CASSAKPFSPLHF

clone_size: once
j_call: TRBJ2-3
v_call: TRBV3-1/TRBV3-2
d_call: TRBD1
cdr3_nt: TGTGCCAGCAGCCGCCCCGGGACAGGGGCAGATACGCAGTATTTT
cdr3_aa: CASSRPGTGADTQYF

clone_size: NA
j_call: TRBJ1-5
v_call: TRBV18
d_call: NA
cdr3_nt: TGTGCCAGCTCACCTGCTGTAGATCAGCCCCAGCATTTT
cdr3_aa: CASSPAVDQPQHF

clone_size: NA
j_call: TRBJ1-1
v_call: TRBV2
d_call: NA
cdr3_nt: TGTGCCAGCAGAAAACGGGAGACGAACACTGAAGCTTTCTTT
cdr3_aa: CASRKRETNTEAFF

clone_size: once
j_call: TRBJ2-2
v_call: TRBV12-5
d_call: NA
cdr3_nt: TGTGCTAGTGGTTTGCCCTCGGGGGCCGGGGAGCTGTTTTTT
cdr3_aa: CASGLPSGAGELFF

clone_size: NA
j_call: TRBJ1-1
v_call: TRBV2
d_call: TRBD1
cdr3_nt: TGTGCCAGCAGTGAAGCGAAAATCAGGGGGGAAGCTTTCTTT
cdr3_aa: CASSEAKIRGEAFF

clone_size: NA
j_call: TRBJ1-6
v_call: TRBV6-5
d_call: NA
cdr3_nt: TGTGCCACCCATGGAGGCGCCTATAATTCACCCCTCCACTTT
cdr3_aa: CATHGGAYNSPLHF

clone_size: NA
j_call: TRBJ1-1
v_call: TRBV7-9
d_call: NA
cdr3_nt: TGTGCCAGCAGCCCACCAGGCATAAGTGTGGCTGAAGCTTTCTTT
cdr3_aa: CASSPPGISVAEAFF